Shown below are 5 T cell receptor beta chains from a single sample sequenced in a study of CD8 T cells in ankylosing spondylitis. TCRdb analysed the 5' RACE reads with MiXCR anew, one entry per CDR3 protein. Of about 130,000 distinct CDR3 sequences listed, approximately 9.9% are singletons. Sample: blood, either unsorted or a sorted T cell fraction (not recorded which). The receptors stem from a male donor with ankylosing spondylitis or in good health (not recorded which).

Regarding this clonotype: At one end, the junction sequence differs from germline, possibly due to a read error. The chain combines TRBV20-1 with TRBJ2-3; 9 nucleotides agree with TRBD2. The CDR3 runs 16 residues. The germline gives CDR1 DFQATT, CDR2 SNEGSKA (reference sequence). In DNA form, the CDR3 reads TGCTGTGCTAGACCTTCTCTAGCGGGAAGAACAGATACGCAGTATTTT. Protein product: CCARPSLAGRTDTQYF.

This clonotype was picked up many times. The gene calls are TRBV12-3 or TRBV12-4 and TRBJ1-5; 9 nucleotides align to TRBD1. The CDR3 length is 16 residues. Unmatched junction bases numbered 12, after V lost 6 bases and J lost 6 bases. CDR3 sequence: CASRYTGGQSSQPQHF. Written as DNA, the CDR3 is TGTGCCAGCAGGTATACAGGGGGCCAGTCAAGTCAGCCCCAGCATTTT.

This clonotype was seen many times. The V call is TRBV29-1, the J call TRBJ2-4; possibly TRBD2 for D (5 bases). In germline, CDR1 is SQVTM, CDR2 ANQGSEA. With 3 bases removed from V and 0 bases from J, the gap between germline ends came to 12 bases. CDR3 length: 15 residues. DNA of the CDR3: TGCAGCGTTGATGGAGGAAAACTAGCCAAAAACATTCAGTACTTC. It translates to CSVDGGKLAKNIQYF.

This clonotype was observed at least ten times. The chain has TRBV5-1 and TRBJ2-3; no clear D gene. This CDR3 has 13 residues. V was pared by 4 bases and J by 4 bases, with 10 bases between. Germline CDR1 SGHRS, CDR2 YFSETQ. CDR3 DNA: TGCGCCAGCAGCGTTAGTCCTCCAGATACGCAGTATTTT. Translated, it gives CASSVSPPDTQYF.

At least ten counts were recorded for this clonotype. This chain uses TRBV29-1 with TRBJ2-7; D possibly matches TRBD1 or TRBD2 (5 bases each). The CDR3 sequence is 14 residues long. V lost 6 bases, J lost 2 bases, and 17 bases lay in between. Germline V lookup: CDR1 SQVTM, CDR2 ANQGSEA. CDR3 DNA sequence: TGCAGCGTGTCTCTCTCCGGGGCGACCTACGAGCAGTACTTC. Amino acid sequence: CSVSLSGATYEQYF.